Included here is one T cell receptor beta chain sequence, with context. From germline, CDR1 is MNHNS and CDR2 SASEGT. The V end lost 5 bases, the J end lost 5 bases, and 13 bases lay between the germline ends. This CDR3 has 13 amino acids. This entry is derived from a study of CD8 T cells in ankylosing spondylitis. TCRdb analysed the 5' RACE reads with MiXCR anew, one entry per CDR3 protein. The sample carries roughly 240,000 distinct CDR3 sequences, approximately 7.6% recorded once. The chain combines TRBV6-1 with TRBJ2-7; D is unclear. Specimen: blood, either unsorted or a sorted T cell fraction (not recorded which). The TCR comes from a female donor with ankylosing spondylitis or in good health (not recorded which). In DNA, the CDR3 is TGTGCCAGCAGTCCCGCAGGATTAAACGAGCAGTACTTC. Protein product: CASSPAGLNEQYF.